The 8 T cell receptor beta chains below all came from one sample that was sequenced in a study of T-cell reconstitution after alpha-beta-depleted transplantation in children. Unique molecular identifiers were incorporated when the TCRbeta library was constructed. TCRdb analysed the PCR reads with MiXCR anew, one entry per CDR3 protein. This table has roughly 590,000 distinct CDR3 sequences, around 17% appearing once. This material consisted of PBMCs from the stem cell graft donor, taken from the stem cell graft. These receptors were taken from a human donor who donated a stem cell graft to a child with acute myeloid leukemia.

DNA for the CDR3: TGTGCCAGCACCCCGCTCGGGGGCGAAGCTTTCTTT. This gives the protein CASTPLGGEAFF. The chain links TRBV25-1 to TRBJ1-1, with a tentative D call TRBD1 (6 bases). Germline lookup yields CDR1 MGHDK and CDR2 SYGVNS. V shed 7 bases and J shed 8 bases, with 14 bases lying between them. The CDR3 runs to 12 residues.

This clonotype was seen ten or more times. This chain joins TRBV20-1 and TRBJ2-7; D perhaps matches TRBD2 (5 bases). The CDR3 is 14 amino acids. The V gene's germline CDR1 is DFQATT and CDR2 SNEGSKA (reference sequence). The V gene lost 1 base and the J gene lost 7 bases, with 17 bases spanning the gap. The CDR3 DNA sequence: TGCAGTGCTAGAGCCCCCAGCGGAGTCTGGGAGCAGTACGTC. Protein sequence: CSARAPSGVWEQYV.

This clonotype was detected many times. The chain employs TRBV7-9 and TRBJ2-2; D is unclear. CDR1 is SEHNR and CDR2 is FQNEAQ in the germline V gene (reference sequence). Trimming shortened V by 5 bases and J by 0 bases, and 7 bases separated the two germline ends. This CDR3 region has 14 residues. The chain's CDR3 is CASSPVTNTGELFF. CDR3 nucleotide sequence: TGTGCCAGCAGCCCAGTTACGAACACCGGGGAGCTGTTTTTT. The variable domain in full, completed from reference TRBV7-9 and TRBJ2-2, reads DTGVSQNPRHKITKRGQNVTFRCDPISEHNRLYWYRQTLGQGPEFLTYFQNEAQLEKSRLLSDRFSAERPKGSFSTLEIQRTEQGDSAMYLCASSPVTNTGELFFGEGSRLTVL.

This clonotype was counted many times. V and J are TRBV20-1 and TRBJ2-7, with 8 positions matching TRBD2. CDR1 is DFQATT and CDR2 is SNEGSKA in the germline V gene (reference sequence). V shed 0 bases, J shed 3 bases, and the junction held 7 bases outside the gene matches. CDR3 length: 15 residues. CDR3 bases: TGCAGTGCTAGAGAACATTATAGCGGGAACTACGAGCAGTACTTC. As protein: CSAREHYSGNYEQYF.

The gene calls are TRBV4-2 and TRBJ1-4, with 7 bases matching TRBD1. The CDR3 runs 16 residues. CDR1 and CDR2 (germline): LGHNA, YNFKEQ. V lost 0 bases, J lost 5 bases, and 6 bases stayed unmatched. For the CDR3, the DNA is TGTGCCAGCAGCCAAGAAGGGGGCAGACCGAATGAAAAACTGTTTTTT. Protein product: CASSQEGGRPNEKLFF.

This clonotype has only a few counts. The chain combines TRBV9 with TRBJ2-7; 7 nucleotides match TRBD1. Germline trimming cut 4 bases from V and 5 bases from J; bases unmatched to any gene: 6. This CDR3 spans 13 amino acids. The germline CDR1 and CDR2 sequences are SGDLS and YYNGEE. As DNA, the CDR3 is TGTGCCAGCAGCATACAGGGGTTCGACGAGCAGTACTTC. Protein product: CASSIQGFDEQYF.

This sequence joins TRBV7-2 and TRBJ1-2; a possible D gene is TRBD1 (5 bases). The germline gives CDR1 SGHTA, CDR2 FQGNSA. The CDR3 has 14 residues. V lost 3 bases to trimming and J lost 5 bases, with 13 bases between them. The CDR3 spells CASSLGRELYGYTF. DNA for the CDR3: TGTGCCAGCAGCTTGGGACGGGAGCTTTATGGCTACACCTTC.

This clonotype was detected only a few times. The V call is TRBV9, the J call TRBJ2-3; D might be TRBD2 (5 bases). Trimming cost V 0 bases and J 2 bases, with 10 bases left between them. CDR3 length: 15 residues. The germline V gene has CDR1 SGDLS and CDR2 YYNGEE. The CDR3 nucleotides read TGTGCCAGCAGCGTAGATCGAGGGATCACAGATACGCAGTATTTT. This translates into CASSVDRGITDTQYF.